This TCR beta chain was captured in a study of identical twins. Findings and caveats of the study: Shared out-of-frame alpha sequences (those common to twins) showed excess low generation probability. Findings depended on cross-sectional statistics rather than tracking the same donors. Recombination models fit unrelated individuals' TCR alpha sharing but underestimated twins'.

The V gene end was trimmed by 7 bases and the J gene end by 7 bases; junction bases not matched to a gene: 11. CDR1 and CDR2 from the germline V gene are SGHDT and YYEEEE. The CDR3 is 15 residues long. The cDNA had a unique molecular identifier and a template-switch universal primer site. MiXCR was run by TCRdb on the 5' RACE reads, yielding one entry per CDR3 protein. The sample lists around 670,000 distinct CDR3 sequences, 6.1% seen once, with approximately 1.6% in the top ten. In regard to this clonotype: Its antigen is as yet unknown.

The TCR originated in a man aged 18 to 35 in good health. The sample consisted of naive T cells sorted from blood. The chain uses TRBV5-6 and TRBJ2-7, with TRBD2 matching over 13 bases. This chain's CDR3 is CASFRGLAGVGEQYF. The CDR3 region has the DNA TGTGCCAGCTTCAGAGGACTAGCGGGAGTCGGGGAGCAGTACTTC.